The 7 T cell receptor beta chains presented below share a single source sample, sequenced in a study of blood T cell repertoires in COVID-19. Clones were sequenced by immunoSEQ multiplex PCR, and TCRdb holds only the in-frame ones, with some missing. The data show 250,000 or so clones, about four fifths seen once. The specimen was PBMCs or T cells enriched from blood (not recorded which). Receptors originate from a woman aged 40 to 50 who had been exposed to COVID-19.

As concerns this clone: At one end, the junction sequence differs from germline, possibly due to a read error. The CDR3 DNA reads TGTGCCAGCTCACCTCGGACGGACTATGGCTACACTTTC. Translation gives CASSPRTDYGYTF. The chain employs TRBV18 and TRBJ1-2; D not certain. The CDR3 extends over 13 amino acids. Per germline, CDR1 KGHSH and CDR2 LQKENI.

The rearrangement uses TRBV5-4 and TRBJ2-2, with 7 bases aligning to TRBD2. Per germline, CDR1 SGHNT and CDR2 YYREEE (reference sequence). J lost 6 bases, V lost 0 bases, and 5 bases had no gene match. The CDR3 is 15 residues long. The CDR3 reads CASSLETAGAGELFF. As DNA, the CDR3 is TGTGCCAGCAGCTTGGAGACGGCGGGGGCCGGGGAGCTGTTTTTT.

The CDR3 sequence is CASSDVVSGELFF. CDR3 in DNA: TGTGCCAGCAGTGACGTCGTCTCCGGGGAGCTGTTTTTT. This rearrangement joins TRBV6-4 to TRBJ2-2; no definite D call. The germline V and J ends were trimmed by 2 bases and 6 bases, with 7 bases remaining between them. This CDR3 spans 13 amino acids. The germline gives CDR1 MRHNA, CDR2 SNTAGT.

The rearrangement uses TRBV6-4 and TRBJ2-3; 10 positions match TRBD1. This CDR3 is built from 13 residues. Germline CDR1 is MRHNA and CDR2 is SNTAGT. The junction had 2 bases not matched to a gene; V was cut back by 6 bases and J by 5 bases. For the CDR3, the DNA is TGTGCCAGCAGCAGGGACAGGGGAGATACGCAGTATTTT. Protein: CASSRDRGDTQYF.

CDR3 sequence (DNA): TGTGCCAGCAGCTTTCGGGGTGGCAATCAGCCCCAGCATTTT. It yields the protein CASSFRGGNQPQHF. This chain uses TRBV7-2 with TRBJ1-5; D not certain. The CDR3 runs to 14 residues. The V gene's germline CDR1 is SGHTA and CDR2 FQGNSA. Trimming removed 3 bases from V and 2 bases from J, with 8 bases in between. The whole variable domain, remainder taken from reference TRBV7-2 and TRBJ1-5, is GAGVSQSPSNKVTEKGKDVELRCDPISGHTALYWYRQSLGQGLEFLIYFQGNSAPDKSGLPSDRFSAERTGGSVSTLTIQRTQQEDSAVYLCASSFRGGNQPQHFGDGTRLSIL.

This sequence joins TRBV3-1 (or the pseudogene TRBV3-2) and TRBJ2-3, with TRBD2 matching over 7 bases. The germline gives CDR1 LGHDT, CDR2 YNNKEL (reference sequence). The V segment lost 1 base and the J segment 5 bases; nucleotides outside the gene matches: 9. The CDR3 contains 16 residues. CDR3 in amino acids: CASSQADSPGGDTQYF. The DNA for the CDR3 is TGTGCCAGCAGCCAAGCGGATAGCCCGGGGGGAGATACGCAGTATTTT.

The rearrangement uses TRBV19 and TRBJ1-2; weak D call: TRBD1 (5 bases). This CDR3 spans 14 amino acids. The V and J ends lost 3 bases and 7 bases respectively, with 15 bases between them. Per germline, CDR1 LNHDA and CDR2 SQIVND (reference sequence). CDR3 in amino acids: CASSIKGLRVGYTF. In nucleotides, the CDR3 is TGTGCCAGTAGTATTAAGGGGCTCCGCGTTGGCTACACCTTC.